This TCR beta chain is drawn from a study of cytomegalovirus exposure and HLA in healthy donors. Notes on the study in general: A missense DCLRE1C variant was associated with V- and J-gene trimming of TCR beta chains in a later analysis, and an independent cohort replicated the association.

From germline, CDR1 is MRHNA and CDR2 SNTAGT. The J segment lost 7 bases and the V segment lost 4 bases, leaving 4 bases of the junction unmatched. The CDR3 runs to 14 residues. Both 60 Vbeta primers and 13 Jbeta primers went into the PCR. The assay was immunoSEQ multiplex PCR, and TCRdb's table has in-frame clones only and misses some. Of roughly 160,000 clones listed, around three quarters are singletons. A word on this clone: Its target is unknown.

The sequenced sample was PBMCs. This receptor was obtained from a man aged 35-49 years in good health and CMV-seronegative. The gene calls are TRBV6-4 and TRBJ2-1, with 10 bases identical to TRBD2. The CDR3 here is CASSASSGSNEQFF. Written as DNA, the CDR3 is TGTGCCAGCAGTGCGTCTAGCGGGAGTAATGAGCAGTTCTTC.